This TCR beta chain was obtained from a study of OX40 agonist ivuxolimab in advanced cancers. Study information: An agonistic human IgG2 monoclonal antibody against OX40 (CD134) was given.

Collection of blood occurred at baseline, at cycle 4 day 1, and at cycle 7 day 1. V trimming: 2 bases; J trimming: 3 bases; junction bases outside the gene matches: 2. This CDR3 comprises 14 residues. Germline loops: CDR1 SGDLS, CDR2 YYNGEE. Only a few counts were recorded for this clone. Its specificity is not known. Some clones are missing from TCRdb's copy, which holds only in-frame ones; the method was immunoSEQ multiplex PCR. The sample lists about 60,000 clones, 86% occurring once. General observations from the study: CD8+ T cells were the subset that, on average, had more expanded clones than CD4+. The expanded peripheral T cells' antigen specificity was not determined.

The specimen comprised CD4+ or CD8+ T cells sorted from blood, sampled in a trial of the OX40 agonist ivuxolimab. The TCR comes from an adult with an advanced solid tumor such as melanoma, head and neck, liver or kidney cancer. V usage is TRBV9 and J usage is TRBJ2-7, with 10 bases matching TRBD2. The CDR3 DNA follows: TGTGCCAGCAGCGTTGGACTAGCGGACTACGAGCAGTACTTC. Its protein product is CASSVGLADYEQYF.